This TCR beta chain was identified during a study of tumor-infiltrating lymphocytes in primary liver carcinoma. Across the study: Sample yields of productive TCRbeta reads, ranging from roughly 3.65 to 7.13 million, were similar across tissue types. Findings and limits, study-wide: CD8+ and CD4+ repertoires went uncompared, the samples being bulk unsorted.

On this clonotype itself: Its antigen remains unknown. At one end the junction does not follow the germline gene, possibly because of a read error.

Germline values: CDR1 MGHRA, CDR2 YSYEKL. The CDR3 contains 18 residues. Blood RNA came from unsorted whole blood; germline DNA was also extracted. Total RNA amounting to approximately 460 ng was the source from which TCR beta cDNA was made with a constant-region primer. It was through three nested multiplex PCR rounds of slightly modified ARM-PCR that TCR beta libraries arose. With TRBV1-TRBV30 forward primers and a C-beta reverse primer, the first two PCR rounds were run for roughly 10 cycles each. TCRdb re-called the multiplex PCR reads with MiXCR, one entry per CDR3 protein. The sample contains more than 150,000 distinct CDR3 sequences, about 60% of which appear only once.

The chain uses TRBV4-1 and TRBJ2-2; D possibly corresponds to TRBD2 (6 bases). The sequence came from a man aged 35-49 years with primary liver carcinoma and hepatitis B virus infection. The sample comprised peripheral blood. CDR3 sequence reads: CASSQDPRDAGNTGGLFF. The DNA of the CDR3 is TGCGCCAGCAGCCAAGACCCACGGGACGCCGGCAACACCGGGGGGCTGTTTTTT.